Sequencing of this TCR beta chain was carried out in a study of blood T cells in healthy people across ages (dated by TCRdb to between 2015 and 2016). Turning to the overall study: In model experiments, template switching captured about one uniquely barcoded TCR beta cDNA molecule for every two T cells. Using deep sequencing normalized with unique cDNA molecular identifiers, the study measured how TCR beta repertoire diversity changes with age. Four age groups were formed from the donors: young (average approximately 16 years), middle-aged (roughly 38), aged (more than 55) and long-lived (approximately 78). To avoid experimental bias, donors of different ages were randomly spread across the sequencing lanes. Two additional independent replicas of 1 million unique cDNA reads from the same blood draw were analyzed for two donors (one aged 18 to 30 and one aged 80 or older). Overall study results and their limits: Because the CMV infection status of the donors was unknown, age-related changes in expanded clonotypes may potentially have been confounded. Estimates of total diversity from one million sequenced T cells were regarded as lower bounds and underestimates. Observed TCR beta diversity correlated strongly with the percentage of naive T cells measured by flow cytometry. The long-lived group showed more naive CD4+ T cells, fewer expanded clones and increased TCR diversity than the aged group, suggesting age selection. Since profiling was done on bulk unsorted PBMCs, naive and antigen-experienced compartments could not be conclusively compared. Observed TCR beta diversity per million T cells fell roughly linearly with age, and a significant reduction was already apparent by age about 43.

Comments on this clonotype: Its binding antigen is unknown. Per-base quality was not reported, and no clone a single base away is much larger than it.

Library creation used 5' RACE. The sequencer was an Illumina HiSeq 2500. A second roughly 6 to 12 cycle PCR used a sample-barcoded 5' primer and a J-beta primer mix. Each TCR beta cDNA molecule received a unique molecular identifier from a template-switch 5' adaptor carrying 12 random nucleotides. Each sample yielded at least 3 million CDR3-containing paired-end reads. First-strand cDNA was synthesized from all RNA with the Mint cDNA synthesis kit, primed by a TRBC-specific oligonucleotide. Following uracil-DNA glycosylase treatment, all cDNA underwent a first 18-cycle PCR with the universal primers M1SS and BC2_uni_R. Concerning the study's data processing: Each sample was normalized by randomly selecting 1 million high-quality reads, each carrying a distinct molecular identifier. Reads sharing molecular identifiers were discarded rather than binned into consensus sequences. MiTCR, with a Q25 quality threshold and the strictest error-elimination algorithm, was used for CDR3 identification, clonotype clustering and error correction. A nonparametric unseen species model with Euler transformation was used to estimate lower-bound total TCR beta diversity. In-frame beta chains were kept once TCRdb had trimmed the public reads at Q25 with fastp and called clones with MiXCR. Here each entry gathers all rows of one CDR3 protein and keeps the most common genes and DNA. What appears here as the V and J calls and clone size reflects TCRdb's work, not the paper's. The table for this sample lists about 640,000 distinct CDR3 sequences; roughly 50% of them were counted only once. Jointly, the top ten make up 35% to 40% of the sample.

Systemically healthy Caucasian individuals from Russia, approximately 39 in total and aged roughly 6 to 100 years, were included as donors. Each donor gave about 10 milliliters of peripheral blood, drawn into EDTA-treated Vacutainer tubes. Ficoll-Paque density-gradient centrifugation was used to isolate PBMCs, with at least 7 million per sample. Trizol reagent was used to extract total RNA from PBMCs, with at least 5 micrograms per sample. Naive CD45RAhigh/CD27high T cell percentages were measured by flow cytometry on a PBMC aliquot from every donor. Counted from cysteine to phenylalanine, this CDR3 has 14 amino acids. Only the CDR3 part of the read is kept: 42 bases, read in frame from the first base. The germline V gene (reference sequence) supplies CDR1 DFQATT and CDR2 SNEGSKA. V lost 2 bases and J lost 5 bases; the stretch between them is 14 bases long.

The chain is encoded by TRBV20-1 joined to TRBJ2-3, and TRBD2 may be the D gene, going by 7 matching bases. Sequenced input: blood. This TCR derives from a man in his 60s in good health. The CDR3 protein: CSARRGGGRDTQYF. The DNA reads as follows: TGCAGTGCTAGAAGGGGGGGGGGGCGAGATACGCAGTATTTT.